This TCR beta chain was recovered during a study of blood T cell repertoires in COVID-19. Method: immunoSEQ multiplex PCR; TCRdb's copy keeps in-frame clones and lacks some. The sample carries roughly 190,000 clones, approximately 80% recorded once. Trimming took 6 bases from V and 5 from J; bases not matched to a gene: 9. The CDR3 has 14 residues. Germline lookup yields CDR1 MNHEY and CDR2 SMNVEV (reference sequence). Patients from Seattle were sampled longitudinally, starting during active infection. The V call is TRBV27, the J call TRBJ2-7; 8 bases are a match to TRBD2. The sequencing sample was made of peripheral blood. This TCR was sampled from a woman aged 65 to 85 with COVID-19, enrolled during active disease. The CDR3: CASSLGLGVDEQYF. The CDR3 bases are TGTGCCAGCAGCCTGGGACTAGGTGTCGACGAGCAGTACTTC.